Each of the 22 T cell receptor beta chains below was sequenced from the same sample in a study of T cell responses to AZD1222 COVID-19 vaccine. The assay was immunoSEQ multiplex PCR, and TCRdb's table has in-frame clones only and misses some. The repertoire has about 94,000 clones, 85% of them found once; the top ten carry more than 3.5%. Sequencing was performed on peripheral blood, taken 28 days after the second AZD1222 dose. All receptors derive from an adult who received the AZD1222 COVID-19 vaccine.

The chain uses TRBV4-2 and TRBJ2-5, with 13 bases fitting TRBD2. CDR1 is LGHNA, CDR2 YNFKEQ, per germline. The V gene end was trimmed by 4 bases and the J gene end by 5 bases; junction bases not matched to a gene: 13. The CDR3 is 18 residues long. CDR3 residues: CASSPQFQLAGGWETQYF. The CDR3 DNA sequence: TGTGCCAGCAGCCCTCAATTCCAACTAGCGGGAGGGTGGGAGACCCAGTACTTC.

The gene calls are TRBV10-3 and TRBJ2-3; TRBD1 matches 9 bases. The V segment lost 8 bases and the J segment 4 bases; nucleotides outside the gene matches: 1. Germline CDR1 ENHRY, CDR2 SYGVKD. The CDR3 consists of 12 residues. CDR3 nucleotide sequence: TGTGCCATCCGACAGGGGGCAGATACGCAGTATTTT. Protein sequence: CAIRQGADTQYF.

V gene TRBV6-5 combines with J gene TRBJ1-1; D call uncertain. Germline CDR1 is MNHEY and CDR2 is SVGAGI. The CDR3 spans 16 residues. Trimming cost V 4 bases and J 1 base, with 16 bases left between them. DNA for the CDR3: TGTGCCAGCAGTTTAAGGGTCGGGCCCCAGAACACTGAAGCTTTCTTT. As protein: CASSLRVGPQNTEAFF.

The chain combines TRBV7-8 with TRBJ2-1, with 9 bases that match TRBD2. Germline CDR1 is SGHVS and CDR2 is FQNEAQ. V gave up 5 bases and J gave up 7 bases; unmatched junction bases: 15. The CDR3 contains 17 residues. The CDR3 DNA reads as TGTGCCAGCAGCCTCTCCCGGATTGGACTAGCGAGGAATGAGCAGTTCTTC. This sequence encodes CASSLSRIGLARNEQFF.

The V and J genes are TRBV19 and TRBJ1-6, with 11 bases matching TRBD1. V gave up 9 bases and J gave up 9 bases; unmatched junction bases: 7. This CDR3 has 14 amino acids. Germline V lookup: CDR1 LNHDA, CDR2 SQIVND (reference sequence). The CDR3 DNA reads as TGTGCCAGCACACCCGGGACAGGGGGTTCACCCCTCCACTTT. Translated, it gives CASTPGTGGSPLHF.

The chain carries TRBV5-1 and TRBJ1-4; possible D gene TRBD1, 5 bases. This CDR3 is built from 14 residues. CDR1 and CDR2 from the germline V gene are SGHRS and YFSETQ. The ends were cut back, 0 bases at V and 8 bases at J, with 11 bases in the middle. DNA for the CDR3: TGCGCCAGCAGCTTGGGCAGGGATGTGGAAAAACTGTTTTTT. Protein: CASSLGRDVEKLFF.

The CDR3 sequence is CASSPRGGREQYF. CDR3 coding DNA: TGTGCCAGCAGTCCCAGGGGGGGACGCGAGCAGTACTTC. The chain links TRBV12-3 or TRBV12-4 to TRBJ2-7; D may match TRBD1 or TRBD2 (7 bases each). This CDR3 comprises 13 residues. Trimming shortened V by 5 bases and J by 6 bases, and 14 bases separated the two germline ends.

J is TRBJ1-2 and V is TRBV9; D remains unclear. Trimming cost V 3 bases and J 4 bases, with 10 bases left between them. The CDR3 runs to 13 residues. The germline CDR1 and CDR2 sequences are SGDLS and YYNGEE. CDR3 in DNA: TGTGCCAGCAGCGAGGGATCCAGCTATGGCTACACCTTC. Its translation: CASSEGSSYGYTF.

The chain employs TRBV11-2 and TRBJ2-7; 9 nucleotides match TRBD2. Germline assignment: CDR1 SGHAT and CDR2 FQNNGV. The V gene end was trimmed by 0 bases and the J gene end by 2 bases; junction bases not matched to a gene: 2. The CDR3 sequence is 15 residues long. Here the CDR3 reads CASSLDGTSPYEQYF. In DNA, the CDR3 is TGTGCCAGCAGCTTAGATGGGACTAGCCCCTACGAGCAGTACTTC. Combining the CDR3 with reference TRBV11-2 and TRBJ2-7 gives the whole variable domain EAGVAQSPRYKIIEKRQSVAFWCNPISGHATLYWYQQILGQGPKLLIQFQNNGVVDDSQLPKDRFSAERLKGVDSTLKIQPAKLEDSAVYLCASSLDGTSPYEQYFGPGTRLTVT.

This chain uses TRBV3-1 (or the pseudogene TRBV3-2) with TRBJ2-1; the match to TRBD2 covers 11 bases. Germline V CDR1 and CDR2: LGHDT, YNNKEL (reference sequence). The CDR3 consists of 15 residues. The V gene end was trimmed by 6 bases and the J gene end by 6 bases; junction bases not matched to a gene: 7. As DNA, the CDR3 is TGTGCCAGCAGTCTGACTAGCGGGACGAGCAATGAGCAGTTCTTC. It codes for CASSLTSGTSNEQFF.

This clone showed up just once. V usage is TRBV29-1 and J usage is TRBJ1-2; possible D gene TRBD1, 6 bases. The CDR3 has 12 residues. Germline assignment: CDR1 SQVTM and CDR2 ANQGSEA. As DNA, the CDR3 is TGCGGAGTTACAGGGCTCAACTATGGCTACACCTTC. It translates to CGVTGLNYGYTF. Full variable domain (outside the CDR3, taken from reference TRBV29-1 and TRBJ1-2): SAVISQKPSRDICQRGTSLTIQCQVDSQVTMMFWYRQQPGQSLTLIATANQGSEATYESGFVIDKFPISRPNLTFSTLTVSNMSPEDSSIYLCGVTGLNYGYTFGSGTRLTVV.

This chain joins TRBV30 and TRBJ1-2; TRBD1 aligns across 11 bases. The CDR3 is 14 amino acids. V shed 3 bases and J 5 bases; nucleotides not matched to a gene: 5. Germline-derived CDR1 and CDR2 are GTSNPN and SVGIG (reference sequence). The CDR3 nucleotides are TGTGCCTGGAGGATGGACAGGGGGCATTATGGCTACACCTTC. Amino acids: CAWRMDRGHYGYTF.

A single count supports this clone. The rearrangement joins TRBV21-1 to TRBJ2-7. TRBV21-1 corresponds to a pseudogene. This CDR3 has 16 amino acids. The CDR3 DNA follows: TGTGCCCCGAGAAGAGCCGACCCGAAGGGCACCTACGAGCAGTACTTC. It is translated as CAPRRADPKGTYEQYF.

The chain employs TRBV2 and TRBJ1-5; a possible D gene is TRBD1 (6 bases). Germline assignment: CDR1 SNHLY and CDR2 FYNNEI. The CDR3 runs 13 residues. Trimming shortened V by 8 bases and J by 6 bases, and 14 bases separated the two germline ends. CDR3 coding DNA: TGTGCCAGCTTATTGATACAGGGTCAGCCCCAGCATTTT. It is translated as CASLLIQGQPQHF.

The chain links TRBV7-3 to TRBJ1-1; D gene unclear. CDR1 and CDR2 from the germline V gene are SGHTA and FQGTGA. Trimming removed 0 bases at V and 3 bases at J, with 8 bases between. This CDR3 region has 14 residues. The CDR3 here is CASSLTGRDTEAFF. The CDR3 nucleotides are TGTGCCAGCAGCTTAACTGGGAGAGACACTGAAGCTTTCTTT. Full variable domain (rest looked up from reference TRBV7-3 and TRBJ1-1): GAGVSQTPSNKVTEKGKYVELRCDPISGHTALYWYRQSLGQGPEFLIYFQGTGAADDSGLPNDRFFAVRPEGSVSTLKIQRTERGDSAVYLCASSLTGRDTEAFFGQGTRLTVV.

V gene TRBV10-2 combines with J gene TRBJ1-1; 11 nucleotides align to TRBD1. J gave up 6 bases and V 6 bases, and 6 bases lay outside the gene matches. Germline CDR1 is WSHSY and CDR2 is SAAADI. The CDR3 runs to 14 residues. This chain's CDR3 is CASRGQGVSAEAFF. The CDR3 region has the DNA TGCGCCAGCAGGGGACAGGGGGTTAGCGCTGAAGCTTTCTTT.

The chain has TRBV12-5 and TRBJ1-6, with a possible D match to TRBD1 (6 bases). Germline V gene data show CDR1 as LGHNT and CDR2 as FRNRAP. The CDR3 is made up of 14 amino acids. The V gene lost 5 bases and the J gene lost 4 bases, with 9 bases spanning the gap. The CDR3 reads CASGQQGYNSPLHF. The CDR3 nucleotides read TGTGCTAGTGGTCAACAGGGTTATAATTCACCCCTCCACTTT.

V gene TRBV9 combines with J gene TRBJ2-7; TRBD1 aligns across 8 bases. This CDR3 region has 16 residues. The germline CDR1 and CDR2 sequences are SGDLS and YYNGEE. V was pared by 0 bases and J by 2 bases, with 7 bases of the junction left unmatched. CDR3 bases: TGTGCCAGCAGCGTAGGCGGACAGGGAAAAACCTACGAGCAGTACTTC. Translation: CASSVGGQGKTYEQYF.

V gene TRBV15 combines with J gene TRBJ1-5; D unresolved. Between the trimmed V and J ends, which lost 3 bases and 7 bases, there was a span of 19 bases. This CDR3 has 16 residues. Germline CDR1 and CDR2: LNHNV and YYDKDF (reference sequence). The CDR3 sequence: CATSRTWKDLKQPQHF. The CDR3 DNA reads TGTGCCACCAGCAGGACATGGAAAGACTTAAAACAGCCCCAGCATTTT. Together with reference TRBV15 and TRBJ1-5, the CDR3 gives the full variable domain: DAMVIQNPRYQVTQFGKPVTLSCSQTLNHNVMYWYQQKSSQAPKLLFHYYDKDFNNEADTPDNFQSRRPNTSFCFLDIRSPGLGDTAMYLCATSRTWKDLKQPQHFGDGTRLSIL.

V usage is TRBV19 and J usage is TRBJ1-5; perhaps TRBD1 as D (5 bases). The germline V and J ends were trimmed by 9 bases and 0 bases, with 15 bases remaining between them. CDR1 and CDR2 from the germline V gene are LNHDA and SQIVND (reference sequence). The CDR3 runs to 15 residues. The CDR3 sequence: CASSPRGSSNQPQHF. Here the CDR3 DNA reads TGTGCCAGCAGCCCCCGGGGGAGTAGCAATCAGCCCCAGCATTTT.

V and J are TRBV11-2 and TRBJ2-7; D call uncertain. The CDR3 consists of 15 residues. Germline CDR1 SGHAT, CDR2 FQNNGV. Between the trimmed V and J ends, which lost 4 bases and 1 base, there was a span of 14 bases. In DNA, the CDR3 is TGTGCCAGCAGCTCATTTCGTGGTAGGTCCTACGAGCAGTACTTC. Amino acid sequence: CASSSFRGRSYEQYF. The complete variable domain, with remaining parts taken from reference TRBV11-2 and TRBJ2-7, reads EAGVAQSPRYKIIEKRQSVAFWCNPISGHATLYWYQQILGQGPKLLIQFQNNGVVDDSQLPKDRFSAERLKGVDSTLKIQPAKLEDSAVYLCASSSFRGRSYEQYFGPGTRLTVT.

The CDR3 loop reads CASSFAGFPEAFF. The CDR3 coding sequence is TGTGCCAGCAGTTTCGCGGGGTTTCCTGAAGCTTTCTTT. This chain connects TRBV7-8 to TRBJ1-1; D call uncertain. V lost 6 bases and J 6 bases, leaving 14 bases between the germline ends. In germline, CDR1 is SGHVS, CDR2 FQNEAQ. This CDR3 is built from 13 residues.